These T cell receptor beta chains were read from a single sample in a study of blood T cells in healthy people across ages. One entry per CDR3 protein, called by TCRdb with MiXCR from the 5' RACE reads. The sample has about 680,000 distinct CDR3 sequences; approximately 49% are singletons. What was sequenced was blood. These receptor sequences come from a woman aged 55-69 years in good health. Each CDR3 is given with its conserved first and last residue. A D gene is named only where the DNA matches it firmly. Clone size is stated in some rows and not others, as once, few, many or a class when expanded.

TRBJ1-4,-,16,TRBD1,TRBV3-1,CASSNPYGTDNEKLFF,TGTGCCAGCAGCAACCCATACGGGACAGATAATGAAAAACTGTTTTTT
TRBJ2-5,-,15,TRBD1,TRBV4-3,CASSQYKGAGETQYF,TGCGCCAGCAGCCAGTACAAGGGGGCAGGGGAGACCCAGTACTTC
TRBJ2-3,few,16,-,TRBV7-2,CASSSPWDSSTDTQYF,TGTGCCAGCAGCTCTCCGTGGGACTCCAGCACAGATACGCAGTATTTT
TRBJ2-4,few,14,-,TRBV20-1,CSASKGGPGNIQYF,TGCAGTGCTAGTAAGGGCGGCCCCGGGAACATTCAGTACTTC
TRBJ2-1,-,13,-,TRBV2,CASRGDLRNEQFF,TGTGCCAGCAGGGGGGACCTCCGCAATGAGCAGTTCTTC
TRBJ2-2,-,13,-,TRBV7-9,CASSSLNTGELFF,TGTGCCAGCAGCTCCCTAAACACCGGGGAGCTGTTTTTT
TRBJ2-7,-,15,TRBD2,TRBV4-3,CASGTPGLGNNEQYF,TGCGCCAGCGGGACGCCGGGACTAGGGAACAATGAGCAGTACTTC
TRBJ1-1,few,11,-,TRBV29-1,CSVATGPEAFF,TGCAGCGTTGCAACAGGGCCCGAAGCTTTCTTT
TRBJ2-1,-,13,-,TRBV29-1,CSVVLDNHNEQFF,TGCAGCGTTGTCCTCGACAACCACAATGAGCAGTTCTTC
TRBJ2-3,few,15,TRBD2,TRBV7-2,CASSLPGLGTDTQYF,TGTGCCAGCAGCTTACCGGGACTAGGCACAGATACGCAGTATTTT
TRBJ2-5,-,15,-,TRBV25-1,CASSESWESAETQYF,TGTGCCAGCAGTGAATCGTGGGAAAGTGCGGAGACCCAGTACTTC
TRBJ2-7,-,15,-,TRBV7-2,CASSSVPGLTYEQYF,TGTGCCAGCAGCTCTGTTCCGGGATTAACCTACGAGCAGTACTTC
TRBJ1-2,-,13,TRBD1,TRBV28,CAYTTGGSDGYTF,TGTGCCTACACGACAGGGGGCTCTGATGGCTACACCTTC
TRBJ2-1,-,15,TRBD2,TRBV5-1,CASKKGTSGSGGQFF,TGCGCCAGCAAGAAAGGGACTAGCGGGAGTGGCGGGCAGTTCTTC
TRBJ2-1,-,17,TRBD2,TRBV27,CASSLKTAGLAYNEQFF,TGTGCCAGCAGTTTAAAAACAGCGGGGCTAGCCTACAATGAGCAGTTCTTC
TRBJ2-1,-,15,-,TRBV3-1,CASSQVGKLYNEQFF,TGTGCCAGCAGCCAAGTCGGGAAACTCTACAATGAGCAGTTCTTC
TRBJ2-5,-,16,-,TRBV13,CASSLGELRGRETQYF,TGTGCCAGCAGCTTAGGCGAGCTCCGGGGACGGGAGACCCAGTACTTC
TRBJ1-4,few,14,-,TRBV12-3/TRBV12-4,CASSFGRYNEKLFF,TGTGCCAGCAGTTTTGGCCGATATAATGAAAAACTGTTTTTT
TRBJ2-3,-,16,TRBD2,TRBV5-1,CASTGRTSGAAGAQYF,TGCGCCAGCACCGGACGGACTAGCGGAGCGGCCGGGGCGCAGTATTTT
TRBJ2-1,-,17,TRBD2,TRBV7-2,CASSSTSGTRTYNEQFF,TGTGCCAGCAGCTCCACCTCCGGGACTAGGACCTACAATGAGCAGTTCTTC
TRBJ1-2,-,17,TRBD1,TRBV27,CASSSTGLVLGNYGYTF,TGTGCCAGCAGTTCGACAGGGTTGGTTTTGGGAAACTATGGCTACACCTTC
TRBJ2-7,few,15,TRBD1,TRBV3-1,CASSLTGTGSNEQYF,TGTGCCAGCAGCCTAACCGGGACAGGGAGTAACGAGCAGTACTTC
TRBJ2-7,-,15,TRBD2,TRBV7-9,CASSLWGGVKSEQYF,TGTGCCAGCAGCTTATGGGGAGGGGTAAAGTCCGAGCAGTACTTC
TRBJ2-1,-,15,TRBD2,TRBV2,CASQTSRSSYNEQFF,TGTGCCAGCCAGACTAGCCGGAGCTCCTACAATGAGCAGTTCTTC
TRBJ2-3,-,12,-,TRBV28,CASSGTPDTQYF,TGTGCCAGCAGTGGGACCCCAGATACGCAGTATTTT
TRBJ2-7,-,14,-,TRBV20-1,CSAAKIAGRYEQYF,TGCAGTGCTGCGAAGATTGCGGGGAGGTACGAGCAGTACTTC
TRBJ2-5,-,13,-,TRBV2,CASSGGSQETQYF,TGTGCCAGCAGTGGGGGGTCCCAAGAGACCCAGTACTTC
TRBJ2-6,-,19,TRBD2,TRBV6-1,CASRTLTSGSLSGANVLTF,TGTGCCAGCAGGACGTTGACTAGCGGGAGTCTTTCTGGGGCCAACGTCCTGACTTTC
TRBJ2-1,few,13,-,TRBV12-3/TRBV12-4,CASSLRGDSEGFF,TGTGCCAGCAGTTTAAGGGGGGACTCTGAGGGGTTCTTC
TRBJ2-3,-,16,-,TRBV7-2,CASSLAPGQGGDTQYF,TGTGCCAGCAGCTTAGCGCCCGGCCAAGGGGGAGATACGCAGTATTTT
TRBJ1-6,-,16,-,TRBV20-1,CSARGRRGSYNSPLHF,TGCAGTGCTAGAGGCCGGAGGGGGTCCTATAATTCACCCCTCCACTTT
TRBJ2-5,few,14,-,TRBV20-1,CSARDTQDQETQYF,TGCAGTGCTAGAGATACACAGGATCAAGAGACCCAGTACTTC
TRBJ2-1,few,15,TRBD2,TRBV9,CASSVATSEYNEQFF,TGTGCCAGCAGCGTAGCTACTAGCGAGTACAATGAGCAGTTCTTC
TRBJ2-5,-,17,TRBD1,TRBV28,CASSPSGQGRRGETQYF,TGTGCCAGCAGTCCCTCGGGACAGGGGCGTCGCGGAGAGACCCAGTACTTC
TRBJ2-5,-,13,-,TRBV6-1,CAGVSLEIGTQYF,TGTGCCGGGGTTTCACTGGAGATCGGGACCCAGTACTTC
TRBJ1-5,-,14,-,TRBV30,CAWSGRVFNQPQHF,TGTGCCTGGAGTGGGAGGGTTTTCAATCAGCCCCAGCATTTT